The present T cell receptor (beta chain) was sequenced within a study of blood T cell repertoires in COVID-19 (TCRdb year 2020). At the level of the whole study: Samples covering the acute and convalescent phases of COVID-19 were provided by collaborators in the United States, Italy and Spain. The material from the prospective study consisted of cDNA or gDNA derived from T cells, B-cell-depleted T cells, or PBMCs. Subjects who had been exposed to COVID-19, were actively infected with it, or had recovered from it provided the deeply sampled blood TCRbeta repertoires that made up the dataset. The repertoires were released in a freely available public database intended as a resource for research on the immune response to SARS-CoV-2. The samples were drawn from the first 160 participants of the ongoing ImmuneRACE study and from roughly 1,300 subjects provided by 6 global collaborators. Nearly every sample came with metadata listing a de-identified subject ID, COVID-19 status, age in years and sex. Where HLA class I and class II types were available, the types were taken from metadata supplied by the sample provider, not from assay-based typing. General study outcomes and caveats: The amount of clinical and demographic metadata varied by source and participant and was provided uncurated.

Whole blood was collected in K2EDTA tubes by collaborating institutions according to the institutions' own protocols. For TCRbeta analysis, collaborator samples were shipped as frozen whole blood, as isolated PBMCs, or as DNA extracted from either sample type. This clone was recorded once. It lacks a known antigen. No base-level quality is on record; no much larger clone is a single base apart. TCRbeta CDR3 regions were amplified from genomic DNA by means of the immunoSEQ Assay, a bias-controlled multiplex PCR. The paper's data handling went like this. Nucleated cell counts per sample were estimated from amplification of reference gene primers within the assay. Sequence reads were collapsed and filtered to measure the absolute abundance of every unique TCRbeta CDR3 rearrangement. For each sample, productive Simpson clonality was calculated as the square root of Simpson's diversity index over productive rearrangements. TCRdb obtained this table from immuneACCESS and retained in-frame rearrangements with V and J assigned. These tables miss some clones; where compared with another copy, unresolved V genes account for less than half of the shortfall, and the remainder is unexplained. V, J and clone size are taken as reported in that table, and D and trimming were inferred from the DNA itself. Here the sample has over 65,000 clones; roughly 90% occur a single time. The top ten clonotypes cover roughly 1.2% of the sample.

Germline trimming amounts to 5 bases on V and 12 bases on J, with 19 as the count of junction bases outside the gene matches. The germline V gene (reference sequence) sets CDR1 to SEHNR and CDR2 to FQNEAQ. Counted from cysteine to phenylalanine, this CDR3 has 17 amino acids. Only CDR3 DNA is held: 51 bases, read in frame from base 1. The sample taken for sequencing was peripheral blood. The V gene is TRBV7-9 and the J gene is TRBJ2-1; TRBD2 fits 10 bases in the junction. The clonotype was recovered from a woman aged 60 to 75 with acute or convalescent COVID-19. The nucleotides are TGTGCCAGCAGCCGACTGGCTAGCGGGAGTCTACCTCTTCGGCAGTTCTTC. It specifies CASSRLASGSLPLRQFF.